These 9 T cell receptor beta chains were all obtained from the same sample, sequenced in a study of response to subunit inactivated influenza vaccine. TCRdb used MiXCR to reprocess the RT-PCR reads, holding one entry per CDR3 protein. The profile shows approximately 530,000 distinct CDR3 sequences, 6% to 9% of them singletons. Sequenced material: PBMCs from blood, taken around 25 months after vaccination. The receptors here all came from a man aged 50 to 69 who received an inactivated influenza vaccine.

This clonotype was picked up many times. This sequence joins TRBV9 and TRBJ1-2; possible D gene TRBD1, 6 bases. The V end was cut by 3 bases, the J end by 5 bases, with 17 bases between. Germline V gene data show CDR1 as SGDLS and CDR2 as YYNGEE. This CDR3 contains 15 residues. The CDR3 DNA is TGTGCCAGCAGCGCAGGGGCAGGGAGAGGGTATGGCTACACCTTC. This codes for CASSAGAGRGYGYTF.

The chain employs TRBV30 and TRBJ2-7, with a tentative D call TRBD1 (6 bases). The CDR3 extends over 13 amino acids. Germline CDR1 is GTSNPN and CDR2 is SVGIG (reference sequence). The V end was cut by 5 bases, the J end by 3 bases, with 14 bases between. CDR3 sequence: CAWEETGGYEQYF. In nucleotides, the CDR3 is TGTGCCTGGGAGGAGACAGGTGGCTACGAGCAGTACTTC.

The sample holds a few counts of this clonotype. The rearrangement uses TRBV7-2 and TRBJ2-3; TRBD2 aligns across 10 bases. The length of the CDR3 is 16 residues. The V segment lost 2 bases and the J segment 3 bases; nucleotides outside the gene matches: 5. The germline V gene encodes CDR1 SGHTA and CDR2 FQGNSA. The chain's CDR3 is CASSLQAGGITDTQYF. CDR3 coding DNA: TGTGCCAGCAGCTTACAAGCGGGGGGGATAACAGATACGCAGTATTTT.

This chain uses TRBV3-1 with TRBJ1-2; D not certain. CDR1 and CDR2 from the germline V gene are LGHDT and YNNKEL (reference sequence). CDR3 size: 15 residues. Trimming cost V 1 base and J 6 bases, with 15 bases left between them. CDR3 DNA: TGTGCCAGCAGCCAAGCATCGGTCCCAGGCCATGGCTACACCTTC. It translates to CASSQASVPGHGYTF.

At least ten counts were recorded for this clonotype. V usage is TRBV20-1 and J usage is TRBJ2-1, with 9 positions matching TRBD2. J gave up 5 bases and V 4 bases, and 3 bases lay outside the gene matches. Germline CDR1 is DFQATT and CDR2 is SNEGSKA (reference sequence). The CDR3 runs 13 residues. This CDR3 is CSATQRGDNEQFF. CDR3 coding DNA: TGCAGTGCTACCCAGCGGGGGGACAATGAGCAGTTCTTC.

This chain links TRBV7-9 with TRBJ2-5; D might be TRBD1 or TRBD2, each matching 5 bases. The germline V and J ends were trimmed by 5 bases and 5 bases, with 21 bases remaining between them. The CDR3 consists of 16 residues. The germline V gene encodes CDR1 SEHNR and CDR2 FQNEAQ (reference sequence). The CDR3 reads CASSRGGLLERETQYF. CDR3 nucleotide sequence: TGTGCCAGCAGCAGGGGCGGGCTACTCGAACGGGAGACCCAGTACTTC.

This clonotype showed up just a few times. CDR3 bases: TGTGCCAGCCATACAGGGGGCAATGAGCAGTTCTTC. Its translation is CASHTGGNEQFF. This rearrangement joins TRBV2 to TRBJ2-1, with TRBD1 matching over 8 bases. With V trimmed by 8 bases and J by 6 bases, 3 bases remained unmatched. Germline V gene data show CDR1 as SNHLY and CDR2 as FYNNEI. The CDR3 totals 12 residues.

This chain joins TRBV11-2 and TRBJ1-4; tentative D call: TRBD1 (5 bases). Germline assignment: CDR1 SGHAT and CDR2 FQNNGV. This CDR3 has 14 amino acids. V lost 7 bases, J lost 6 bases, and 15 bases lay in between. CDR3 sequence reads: CASTLGALDEKLFF. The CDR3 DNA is TGTGCCAGCACCCTAGGGGCTCTAGATGAAAAACTGTTTTTT.

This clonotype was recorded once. The CDR3 DNA reads TGTGCCAGCAGCTTAGGTCCCAGGGAAACTGAAGCTTTCTTT. It encodes CASSLGPRETEAFF. The rearrangement joins TRBV7-9 to TRBJ1-1, with D possibly being TRBD1 (5 bases). Trimming shortened V by 1 base and J by 5 bases, and 11 bases separated the two germline ends. Germline loops: CDR1 SEHNR, CDR2 FQNEAQ (reference sequence). This CDR3 spans 14 amino acids. Complete variable domain (other parts from reference TRBV7-9 and TRBJ1-1): DTGVSQNPRHKITKRGQNVTFRCDPISEHNRLYWYRQTLGQGPEFLTYFQNEAQLEKSRLLSDRFSAERPKGSFSTLEIQRTEQGDSAMYLCASSLGPRETEAFFGQGTRLTVV.